Detailed here is one T cell receptor beta chain. Its antigen remains unidentified. This entry belongs to a study of OX40 agonist ivuxolimab in advanced cancers. Study summary: Patients were treated with intravenous ivuxolimab, dosed at 0.01 to 10 mg/kg and infused every 2 weeks. Broader study findings: It was not determined which antigens were specifically recognized by the peripheral T cells that had undergone clonal expansion.

Germline V gene data show CDR1 as SGHKS and CDR2 as YYEKEE (reference sequence). V was shortened by 3 bases and J by 5 bases, with 21 bases between the two germline ends. The CDR3 is made up of 17 amino acids. Assay used: immunoSEQ multiplex PCR; TCRdb lists only in-frame clones, some missing. The table shows some 20,000 clones, with approximately 79% occurring only once. The J gene is TRBJ1-5, the V gene TRBV5-5; D unresolved. The receptor comes from an adult with an advanced solid tumor such as melanoma, head and neck, liver or kidney cancer. Sample: CD4+ or CD8+ T cells sorted from blood, taken in a trial of the OX40 agonist ivuxolimab. This CDR3 is CASSSLGIADFDQPQHF. As DNA, the CDR3 is TGTGCCAGCAGCTCGCTCGGGATTGCCGATTTTGATCAGCCCCAGCATTTT.